Listed here are 13 T cell receptor beta chains from one sample, sequenced in a study of pediatric ulcerative colitis. TCRdb's table, derived via immunoSEQ multiplex PCR, lists solely in-frame clones and lacks some. This sample has about 32,000 clones, with almost 85% found just once. The sequenced sample consisted of blood. The receptors stem from a boy between 10 and 17 years old with severe ulcerative colitis.

This chain connects TRBV29-1 to TRBJ2-3; maybe TRBD1 (6 bases). V lost 5 bases and J 6 bases, leaving 18 bases between the germline ends. This CDR3 has 14 amino acids. Looked up from germline, CDR1 is SQVTM and CDR2 is ANQGSEA. Written as DNA, the CDR3 is TGCAGCGTTCTGGTACAGGGCGGCGTTGATACGCAGTATTTT. This sequence encodes CSVLVQGGVDTQYF.

The chain is built from TRBV10-3 and TRBJ2-3; 8 bases are a match to TRBD2. With V trimmed by 3 bases and J by 2 bases, 10 bases remained unmatched. This CDR3 spans 17 amino acids. Germline values: CDR1 ENHRY, CDR2 SYGVKD. The CDR3 sequence is CAISDPYWRGATDTQYF. The CDR3 nucleotides read TGTGCCATCAGTGACCCTTACTGGCGGGGGGCCACAGATACGCAGTATTTT.

Turning to this clone: The junction and the germline gene differ at one end; a read error may be behind it. The CDR3, as DNA: TGTGCTAGCAGCCCTGGACGGACGATCGGAGACAATGAGCAGTTCTTC. Protein: CASSPGRTIGDNEQFF. This chain connects TRBV7-7 to TRBJ2-1; D is uncertain. The V gene's germline CDR1 is SSHAT and CDR2 FNYEAQ (reference sequence). This CDR3 comprises 16 residues.

J is TRBJ2-7 and V is TRBV5-4; TRBD2 agrees at 12 bases. Germline values: CDR1 SGHNT, CDR2 YYREEE (reference sequence). CDR3 length equals 15 residues. V lost 0 bases and J lost 5; bases outside the gene matches: 3. The CDR3 region is CASSLELAGGHEQYF. In nucleotides, the CDR3 is TGTGCCAGCAGCTTGGAACTAGCGGGGGGTCACGAGCAGTACTTC.

The chain joins TRBV2 to TRBJ2-7; D not resolved. Germline values: CDR1 SNHLY, CDR2 FYNNEI. V lost 5 bases and J 2 bases, leaving 13 bases between the germline ends. The CDR3 loop spans 14 amino acids. The CDR3 coding sequence is TGTGCCAGCAGTTCAAGGTCTCAAACCTACGAGCAGTACTTC. It specifies CASSSRSQTYEQYF.

CDR3 protein: CASSKVAGVGGYTF. In DNA, the CDR3 is TGTGCCAGTAGTAAAGTCGCAGGGGTGGGTGGCTACACCTTC. The J gene is TRBJ1-2, the V gene TRBV19; D is perhaps TRBD1 (6 bases). The CDR3 runs to 14 residues. CDR1 and CDR2 from the germline V gene are LNHDA and SQIVND (reference sequence). The germline V and J ends were trimmed by 4 bases and 7 bases, with 16 bases remaining between them.

This clone was found a few times. This chain joins TRBV27 and TRBJ1-5; 7 positions agree with TRBD1. Germline lookup yields CDR1 MNHEY and CDR2 SMNVEV (reference sequence). V was clipped by 6 bases and J by 10 bases; unmatched bases: 12. The CDR3 length is 14 residues. This CDR3 is CASRRDRATGPQHF. The CDR3 nucleotides read TGTGCCAGCAGGAGAGACAGGGCTACCGGACCCCAGCATTTT.

The chain employs TRBV9 and TRBJ1-1; maybe TRBD1 (5 bases). CDR1 is SGDLS, CDR2 YYNGEE, per germline. The CDR3 contains 13 residues. V was pared by 0 bases and J by 5 bases, with 8 bases between. The CDR3 reads CASSVGGTTEAFF. Written as DNA, the CDR3 is TGTGCCAGCAGCGTAGGGGGGACGACTGAAGCTTTCTTT.

V is TRBV30 and J is TRBJ2-1; 11 nucleotides align to TRBD2. Germline values: CDR1 GTSNPN, CDR2 SVGIG (reference sequence). V lost 3 bases to trimming and J lost 3 bases; unmatched junction nucleotides: 4. This CDR3 is built from 15 residues. The CDR3 nucleotides read TGTGCCTGGAGAGACGGGACTAGCGGCTACAATGAGCAGTTCTTC. It translates to CAWRDGTSGYNEQFF.

This rearrangement joins TRBV6-1 to TRBJ2-2; D may be TRBD1 (7 bases). Trimming removed 3 bases from V and 4 bases from J, with 9 bases in between. The CDR3 extends over 14 amino acids. The V gene's germline CDR1 is MNHNS and CDR2 SASEGT. The CDR3 loop reads CASSEQGGTGELFF. CDR3 DNA: TGTGCCAGCAGTGAGCAGGGGGGCACCGGGGAGCTGTTTTTT.

This rearrangement joins TRBV6-1 to TRBJ2-3; D is ambiguous. The ends were cut back, 3 bases at V and 3 bases at J, with 10 bases in the middle. Germline CDR1 is MNHNS and CDR2 is SASEGT. CDR3 length: 14 residues. In nucleotides, the CDR3 is TGTGCCAGCAGTGATGGAGCTACTACAGATACGCAGTATTTT. Its protein is CASSDGATTDTQYF.

The V and J genes are TRBV6-1 and TRBJ1-2; 7 bases are a match to TRBD1. Germline CDR1 and CDR2: MNHNS and SASEGT. V trimming: 4 bases; J trimming: 7 bases; junction bases outside the gene matches: 6. This CDR3 has 13 amino acids. CDR3 nucleotides: TGTGCCAGCAGTGGACAGGGTGTAGGTGGCTACACCTTC. It is translated as CASSGQGVGGYTF.

The chain has TRBV6-1 and TRBJ2-7; TRBD2 matches 7 bases. This CDR3 contains 16 residues. With 4 bases clipped from V and 0 bases from J, the junction kept 9 bases outside the gene matches. CDR1 is MNHNS, CDR2 SASEGT, per germline. CDR3 protein: CASSVISAGDSYEQYF. CDR3 coding DNA: TGTGCCAGCAGTGTAATTAGCGCGGGGGACTCCTACGAGCAGTACTTC.